This T cell receptor (beta chain) was sequenced for a study of CD8+ T cells in alopecia areata. Sequencing relied on a cDNA template that was reverse transcribed from extracted RNA. TCRdb's table, derived via immunoSEQ multiplex PCR, lists solely in-frame clones and lacks some. The sample contains roughly 60,000 clones, around 40% of which appear only once. CDR3 length: 13 residues. Germline values: CDR1 SEHNR, CDR2 FQNEAQ (reference sequence). Trimming removed 0 bases from V and 10 bases from J, with 10 bases in between. As for this clone: Its antigen is still unknown.

Study observations and caveats: Sharing of TCRs across patients appeared less clear than in mice, possibly for HLA-related reasons. Normal scalp showed lower clonality than lesional scalp, especially alopecia totalis/universalis.

The J gene is TRBJ2-1, the V gene TRBV7-9; D unresolved. Sequenced sample: NKG2D-low CD8+ T cells sorted from blood. This TCR derives from a human donor with alopecia areata. CDR3 in amino acids: CASSLAPSKEQFF. CDR3 in DNA: TGTGCCAGCAGCTTAGCGCCATCGAAGGAGCAGTTCTTC.